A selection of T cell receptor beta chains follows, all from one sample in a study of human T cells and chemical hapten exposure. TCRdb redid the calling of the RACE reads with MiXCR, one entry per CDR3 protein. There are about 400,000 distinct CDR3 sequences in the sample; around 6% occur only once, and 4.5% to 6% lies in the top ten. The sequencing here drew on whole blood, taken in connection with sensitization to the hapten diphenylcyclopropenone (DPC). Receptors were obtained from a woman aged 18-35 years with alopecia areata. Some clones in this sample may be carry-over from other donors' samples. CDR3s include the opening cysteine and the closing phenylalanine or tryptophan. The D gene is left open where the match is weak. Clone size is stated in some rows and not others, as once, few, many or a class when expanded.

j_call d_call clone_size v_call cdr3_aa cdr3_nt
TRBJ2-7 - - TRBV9 CASSPRADEQYF TGTGCCAGCAGCCCCCGTGCAGACGAGCAGTACTTC
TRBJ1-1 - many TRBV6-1 CASSEIGGYTEAFF TGTGCCAGCAGTGAGATCGGGGGATACACTGAAGCTTTCTTT
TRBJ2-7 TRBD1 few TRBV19 CASRPGQVPYEQYF TGTGCCAGTAGGCCGGGACAGGTCCCCTACGAGCAGTACTTC
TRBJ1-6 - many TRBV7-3 CASSLGGGGSPLHF TGTGCCAGCAGCTTGGGGGGAGGCGGCTCACCCCTCCACTTT
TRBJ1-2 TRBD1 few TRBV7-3 CASSPGQGARGYTF TGTGCCAGCAGCCCAGGACAGGGGGCGAGAGGCTACACCTTC
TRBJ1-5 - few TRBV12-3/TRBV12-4 CASSFSGATQPQHF TGTGCCAGCAGTTTTTCGGGGGCCACTCAGCCCCAGCATTTT
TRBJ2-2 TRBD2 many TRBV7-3 CASSLLAGGSWDTGELFF TGTGCCAGCAGCCTGCTAGCGGGGGGTTCGTGGGACACCGGGGAGCTGTTTTTT
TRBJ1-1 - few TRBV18 CASSPFDSDTEAFF TGTGCCAGCTCACCCTTCGACTCCGACACTGAAGCTTTCTTT
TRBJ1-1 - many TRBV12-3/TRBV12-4 CASSWDGENTEAFF TGTGCCAGCAGTTGGGACGGAGAGAACACTGAAGCTTTCTTT
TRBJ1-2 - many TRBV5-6 CASSKQGLYGYTF TGTGCCAGCAGCAAACAGGGCCTCTATGGCTACACCTTC
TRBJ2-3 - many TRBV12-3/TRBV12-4 CASSLGYRHTDTQYF TGTGCCAGCAGTTTGGGATACCGACACACAGATACGCAGTATTTT
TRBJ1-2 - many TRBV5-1 CASSPEHYGYTF TGCGCCAGCAGCCCCGAGCACTACGGCTACACCTTC
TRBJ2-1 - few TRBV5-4 CASSRVGPYDRDEQFF TGTGCCAGCAGCCGAGTAGGGCCGTACGACCGCGATGAGCAGTTCTTC
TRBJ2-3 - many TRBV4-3 CASSQSPGADTQYF TGCGCCAGCAGCCAGAGTCCCGGCGCGGATACGCAGTATTTT
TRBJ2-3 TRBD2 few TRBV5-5 CASSPGTRSTDTQYF TGTGCCAGCAGCCCTGGGACTAGGAGCACAGATACGCAGTATTTT
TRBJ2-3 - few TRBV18 CASSPWGVDTDTQYF TGTGCCAGCTCACCATGGGGGGTCGACACAGATACGCAGTATTTT
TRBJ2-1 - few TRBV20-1 CSARGSTAYNEQFF TGCAGTGCCCGAGGCAGCACAGCCTACAATGAGCAGTTCTTC
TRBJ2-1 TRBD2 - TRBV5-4 CASSLPGLGPEQFF TGTGCCAGCAGCTTACCGGGACTAGGACCTGAGCAGTTCTTC
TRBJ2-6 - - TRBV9 CASSVEIRQRSGANVLTF TGTGCCAGCAGCGTAGAAATTCGACAGCGCTCTGGGGCCAACGTCCTGACTTTC
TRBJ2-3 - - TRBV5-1 CASSFVTFSSTDTQYF TGCGCCAGCAGCTTCGTCACTTTCTCTAGCACAGATACGCAGTATTTT
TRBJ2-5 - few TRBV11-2 CASSLVWASQETQYF TGTGCCAGCAGCTTAGTCTGGGCAAGTCAGGAGACCCAGTACTTC
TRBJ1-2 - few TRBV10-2 CASSLESPNYGYTF TGCGCCAGCAGTCTGGAAAGCCCTAACTATGGCTACACCTTC
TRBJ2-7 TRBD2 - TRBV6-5 CASSLGRGAYFGEQYF TGTGCCAGCAGCCTCGGGCGGGGGGCCTACTTCGGCGAGCAGTACTTC
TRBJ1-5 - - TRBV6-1 CASRPTSNQPQHF TGTGCCAGCAGGCCCACTAGCAATCAGCCCCAGCATTTT
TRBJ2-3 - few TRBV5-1 CASISPFTDTQYF TGCGCCAGCATCAGTCCGTTCACAGATACGCAGTATTTT
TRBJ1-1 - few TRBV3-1 CASSQDVSEAFF TGTGCCAGCAGCCAAGACGTCTCTGAAGCTTTCTTT
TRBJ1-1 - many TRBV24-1 CATSDPPKAWQNTEAFF TGTGCCACCAGTGACCCCCCCAAGGCCTGGCAGAACACTGAAGCTTTCTTT
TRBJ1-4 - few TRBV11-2 CASSLEQNNEKLFF TGTGCCAGCAGCTTAGAACAGAATAATGAAAAACTGTTTTTT
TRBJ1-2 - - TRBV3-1 CASSQRQDYGYTF TGTGCCAGCAGCCAACGACAGGACTATGGCTACACCTTC
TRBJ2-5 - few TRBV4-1 CASSQVVWQETQYF TGCGCCAGCAGCCAGGTTGTTTGGCAAGAGACCCAGTACTTC
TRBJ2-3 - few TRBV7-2 CASRGVYTDTQYF TGTGCCAGCAGAGGCGTCTACACAGATACGCAGTATTTT
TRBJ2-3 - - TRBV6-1 CASSEYPTQYF TGTGCCAGCAGTGAGTACCCTACGCAGTATTTT
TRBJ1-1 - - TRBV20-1 CSARDPREGNTEAFF TGCAGTGCTAGAGATCCGAGGGAAGGTAACACTGAAGCTTTCTTT
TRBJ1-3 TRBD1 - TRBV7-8 CASSPTTGVVGNTIYF TGTGCCAGCAGCCCGACGACAGGGGTGGTTGGAAACACCATATATTTT
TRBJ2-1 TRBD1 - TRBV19 CAGSETGGNEQFF TGTGCCGGGTCCGAGACAGGGGGCAATGAGCAGTTCTTC
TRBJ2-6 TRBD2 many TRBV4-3 CASSQSTALASGANVLTF TGCGCCAGCAGCCAAAGTACGGCACTAGCGTCTGGGGCCAACGTCCTGACTTTC